Reported below is one T cell receptor (beta chain). Its cognate antigen is unknown. CDR3 and TCR beta VDJ profiling relied on a genomic DNA template. TCRdb independently ran MiXCR on the reads; one entry per CDR3 protein. The table shows 400,000 to 450,000 distinct CDR3 sequences, with around 72% occurring only once. This sample is part of a study of CD8+CD57+ T cells in acquired aplastic anemia. Study findings and constraints: Some 27 CD8+ CDR3 sequences were shared between patients and controls.

CDR1 and CDR2 (germline): SNHLY, FYNNEI. V lost 6 bases and J lost 7; bases outside the gene matches: 11. This CDR3 comprises 15 residues. V usage is TRBV2 and J usage is TRBJ1-5; 8 bases fit TRBD1. This sequence was found in a human donor in good health, serving as a control. Sequenced: sorted CD4+, CD8+, or CD8+CD57+ T cells (not recorded which) from PBMCs. The CDR3: CASSSGTGPGQPQHF. As DNA, the CDR3 is TGTGCCAGCAGCTCCGGGACAGGCCCTGGCCAGCCCCAGCATTTT.